This TCR beta chain was retrieved from a study of blood T cell repertoires in COVID-19. Study information: COVID-19 samples from acute and convalescent phases originated in the United States, Italy and Spain. PBMCs, B-cell-depleted T cells, or T cells were the source of the cDNA or gDNA that made up the material.

Germline V gene lookup returns CDR1 SGHNT and CDR2 YYREEE (reference sequence). Germline trimming cut 5 bases from V and 4 bases from J; bases unmatched to any gene: 9. This CDR3 has 14 residues. Authors' analysis steps: Amplification of reference gene primers was used by the study to estimate nucleated cell counts. Using immunoSEQ multiplex PCR, the repertoire was profiled, and TCRdb retains in-frame clones only, with some absent. V, J and clone size are taken as reported in that table, and D and trimming were inferred from the DNA itself. The data show 150,000 to 200,000 clones, around nine tenths seen once. Followed longitudinally, the Seattle patients had been enrolled during active infection.

The chain links TRBV5-4 to TRBJ2-7, with 7 bases identical to TRBD1. The sequence came from a woman aged 70-85 years with COVID-19, enrolled during active disease. Sample: peripheral blood. The CDR3 nucleotides read TGTGCCAGCAGAGATACAGGGGTAGGATACGAGCAGTACTTC. Amino acids: CASRDTGVGYEQYF.